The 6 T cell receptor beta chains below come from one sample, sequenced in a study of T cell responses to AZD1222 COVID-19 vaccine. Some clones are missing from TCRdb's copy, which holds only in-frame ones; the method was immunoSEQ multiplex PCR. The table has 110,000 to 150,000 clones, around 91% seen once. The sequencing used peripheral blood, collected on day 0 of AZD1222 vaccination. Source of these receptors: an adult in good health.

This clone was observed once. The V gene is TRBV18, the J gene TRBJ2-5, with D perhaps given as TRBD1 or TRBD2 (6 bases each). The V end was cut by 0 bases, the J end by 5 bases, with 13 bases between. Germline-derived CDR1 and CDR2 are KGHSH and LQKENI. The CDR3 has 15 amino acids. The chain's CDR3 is CASSPPDTGRETQYF. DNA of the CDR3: TGTGCCAGCTCACCACCGGACACAGGGAGGGAGACCCAGTACTTC.

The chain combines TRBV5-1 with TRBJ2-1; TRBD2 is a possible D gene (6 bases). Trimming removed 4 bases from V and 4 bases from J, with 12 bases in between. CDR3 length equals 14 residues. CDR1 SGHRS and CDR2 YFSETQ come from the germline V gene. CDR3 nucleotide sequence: TGCGCCAGCAGCGGCGGGGTAGCGTACAATGAGCAGTTCTTC. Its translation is CASSGGVAYNEQFF.

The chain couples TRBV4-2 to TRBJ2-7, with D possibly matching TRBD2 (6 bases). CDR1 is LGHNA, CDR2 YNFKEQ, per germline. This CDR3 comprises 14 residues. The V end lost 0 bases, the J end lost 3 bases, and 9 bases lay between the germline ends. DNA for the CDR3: TGTGCCAGCAGCCAAGATGGGGGGATCTACGAGCAGTACTTC. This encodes CASSQDGGIYEQYF.

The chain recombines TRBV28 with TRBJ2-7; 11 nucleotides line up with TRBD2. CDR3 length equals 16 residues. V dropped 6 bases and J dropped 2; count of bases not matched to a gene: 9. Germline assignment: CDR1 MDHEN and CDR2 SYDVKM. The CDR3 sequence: CASRRTSGYPTYEQYF. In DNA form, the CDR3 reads TGTGCCAGCAGAAGGACTAGCGGGTATCCCACCTACGAGCAGTACTTC.

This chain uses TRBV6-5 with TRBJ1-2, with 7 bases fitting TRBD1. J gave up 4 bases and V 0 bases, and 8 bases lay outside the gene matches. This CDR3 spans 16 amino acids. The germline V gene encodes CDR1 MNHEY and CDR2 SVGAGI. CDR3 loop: CASSYSDRVAPYGYTF. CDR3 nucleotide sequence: TGTGCCAGCAGTTACTCAGACAGGGTCGCCCCCTATGGCTACACCTTC.

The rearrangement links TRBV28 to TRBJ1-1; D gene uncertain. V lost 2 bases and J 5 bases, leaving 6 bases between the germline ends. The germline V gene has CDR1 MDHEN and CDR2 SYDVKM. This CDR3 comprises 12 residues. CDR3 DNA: TGTGCCAGCAGTTTAATTGGGACTGAAGCTTTCTTT. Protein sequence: CASSLIGTEAFF.